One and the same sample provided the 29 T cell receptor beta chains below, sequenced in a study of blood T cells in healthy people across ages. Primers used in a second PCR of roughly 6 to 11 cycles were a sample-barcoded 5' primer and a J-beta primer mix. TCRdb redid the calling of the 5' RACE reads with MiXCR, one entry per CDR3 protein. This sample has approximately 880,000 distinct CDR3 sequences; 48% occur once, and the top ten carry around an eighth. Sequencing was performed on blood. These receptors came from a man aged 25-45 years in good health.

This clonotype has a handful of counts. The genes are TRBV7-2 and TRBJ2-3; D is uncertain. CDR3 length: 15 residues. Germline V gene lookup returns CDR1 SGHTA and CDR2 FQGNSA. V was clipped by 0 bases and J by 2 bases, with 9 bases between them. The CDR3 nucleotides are TGTGCCAGCAGCTTAGCGATACTAAACACAGATACGCAGTATTTT. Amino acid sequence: CASSLAILNTDTQYF.

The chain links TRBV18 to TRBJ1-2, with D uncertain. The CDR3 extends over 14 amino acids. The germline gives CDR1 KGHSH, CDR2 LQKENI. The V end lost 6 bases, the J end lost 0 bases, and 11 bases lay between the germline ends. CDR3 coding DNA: TGTGCCAGCTCGCCGCCCAGGCCTAACTATGGCTACACCTTC. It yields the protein CASSPPRPNYGYTF. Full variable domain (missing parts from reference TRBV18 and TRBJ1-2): NAGVMQNPRHLVRRRGQEARLRCSPMKGHSHVYWYRQLPEEGLKFMVYLQKENIIDESGMPKERFSAEFPKEGPSILRIQQVVRGDSAAYFCASSPPRPNYGYTFGSGTRLTVV.

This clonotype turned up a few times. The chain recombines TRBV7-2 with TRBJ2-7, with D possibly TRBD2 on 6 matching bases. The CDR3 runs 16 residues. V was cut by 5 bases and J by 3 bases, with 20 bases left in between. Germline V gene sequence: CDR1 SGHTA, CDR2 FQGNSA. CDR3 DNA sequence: TGTGCCAGCAGCCCCCAGGGTGGCGGGGCCCTCTACGAGCAGTACTTC. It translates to CASSPQGGGALYEQYF.

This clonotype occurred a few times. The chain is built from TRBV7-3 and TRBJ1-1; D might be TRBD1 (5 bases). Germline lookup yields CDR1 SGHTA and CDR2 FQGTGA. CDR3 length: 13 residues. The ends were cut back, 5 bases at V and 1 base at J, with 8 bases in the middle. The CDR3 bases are TGTGCCAGCAGCGACACAGGGAACACTGAAGCTTTCTTT. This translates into CASSDTGNTEAFF.

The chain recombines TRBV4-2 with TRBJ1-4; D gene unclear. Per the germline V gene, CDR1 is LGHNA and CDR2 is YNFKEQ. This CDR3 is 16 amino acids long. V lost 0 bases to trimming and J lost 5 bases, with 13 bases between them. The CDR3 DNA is TGTGCCAGCAGCCAAGATCAGAACAGAAAGAATGAAAAACTGTTTTTT. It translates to CASSQDQNRKNEKLFF.

CDR3 residues: CASAISYEQYF. CDR3 coding DNA: TGTGCCAGCGCCATTTCCTACGAGCAGTACTTC. The V and J genes are TRBV6-6 and TRBJ2-7; D gene unclear. V gave up 8 bases and J gave up 1 base, with 6 bases separating them. Germline V gene lookup returns CDR1 MNHNY and CDR2 SVGAGI (reference sequence). This CDR3 spans 11 amino acids.

The CDR3, as DNA: TGTGCCAGTAGTTCCCCCGGGATTTTCGTTTCCCTAAATGAAGCTTTCTTT. Translated: CASSSPGIFVSLNEAFF. V usage is TRBV19 and J usage is TRBJ1-1, with D unclear. The CDR3 is 17 amino acids. With 5 bases removed from V and 7 bases from J, the gap between germline ends came to 26 bases. Germline V gene data show CDR1 as LNHDA and CDR2 as SQIVND (reference sequence).

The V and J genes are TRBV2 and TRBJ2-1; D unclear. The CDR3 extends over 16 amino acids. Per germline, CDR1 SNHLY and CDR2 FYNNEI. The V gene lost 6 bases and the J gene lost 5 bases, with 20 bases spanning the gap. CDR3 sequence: CASSVVANSDHNEQFF. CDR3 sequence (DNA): TGTGCCAGCAGCGTGGTAGCCAACTCTGACCACAATGAGCAGTTCTTC.

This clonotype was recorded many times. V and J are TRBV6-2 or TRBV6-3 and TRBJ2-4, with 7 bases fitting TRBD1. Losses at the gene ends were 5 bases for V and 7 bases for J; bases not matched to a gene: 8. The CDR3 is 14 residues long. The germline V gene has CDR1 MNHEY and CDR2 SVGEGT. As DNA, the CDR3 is TGTGCCAGCAGTGAGAACAAGGGGGCCAACATTCAGTACTTC. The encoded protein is CASSENKGANIQYF.

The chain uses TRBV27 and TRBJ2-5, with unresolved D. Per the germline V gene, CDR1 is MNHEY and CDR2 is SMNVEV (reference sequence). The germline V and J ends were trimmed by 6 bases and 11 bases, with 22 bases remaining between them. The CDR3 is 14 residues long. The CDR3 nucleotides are TGTGCCAGCAGCCCCATACCGATTTTGAATGAGCAGTACTTC. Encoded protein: CASSPIPILNEQYF.

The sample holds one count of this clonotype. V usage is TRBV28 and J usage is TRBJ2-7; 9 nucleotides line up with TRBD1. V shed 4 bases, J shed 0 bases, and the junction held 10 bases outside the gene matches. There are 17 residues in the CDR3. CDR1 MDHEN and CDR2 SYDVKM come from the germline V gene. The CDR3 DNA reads TGTGCCAGCAGTTCGATACCGGGACAGGGCGACTCCTACGAGCAGTACTTC. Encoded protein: CASSSIPGQGDSYEQYF.

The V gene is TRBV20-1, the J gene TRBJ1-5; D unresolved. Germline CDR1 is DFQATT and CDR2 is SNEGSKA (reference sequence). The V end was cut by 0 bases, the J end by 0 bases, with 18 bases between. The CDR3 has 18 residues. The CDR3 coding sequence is TGCAGTGCTAGAGATCCGGCTAAAGGGCAATATAGCAATCAGCCCCAGCATTTT. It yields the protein CSARDPAKGQYSNQPQHF.

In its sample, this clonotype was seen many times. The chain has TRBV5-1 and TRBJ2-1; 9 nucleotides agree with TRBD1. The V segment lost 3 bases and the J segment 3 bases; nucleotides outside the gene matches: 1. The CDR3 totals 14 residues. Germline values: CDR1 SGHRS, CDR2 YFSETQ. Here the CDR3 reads CASSSTGGYNEQFF. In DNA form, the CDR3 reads TGCGCCAGCAGCTCGACAGGGGGCTACAATGAGCAGTTCTTC. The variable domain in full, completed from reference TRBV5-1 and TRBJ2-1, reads KAGVTQTPRYLIKTRGQQVTLSCSPISGHRSVSWYQQTPGQGLQFLFEYFSETQRNKGNFPGRFSGRQFSNSRSEMNVSTLELGDSALYLCASSSTGGYNEQFFGPGTRLTVL.

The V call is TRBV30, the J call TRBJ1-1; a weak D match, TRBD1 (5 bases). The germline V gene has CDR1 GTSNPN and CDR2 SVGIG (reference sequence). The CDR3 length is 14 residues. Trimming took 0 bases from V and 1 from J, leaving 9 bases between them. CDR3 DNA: TGTGCCTGGAGTGTACCCGACAGGAACACTGAAGCTTTCTTT. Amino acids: CAWSVPDRNTEAFF.

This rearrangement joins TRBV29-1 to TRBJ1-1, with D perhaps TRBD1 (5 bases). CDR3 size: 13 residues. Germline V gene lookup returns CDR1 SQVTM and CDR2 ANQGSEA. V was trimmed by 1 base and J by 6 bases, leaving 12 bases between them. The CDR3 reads CSVEVRGNAEAFF. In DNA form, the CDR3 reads TGCAGCGTTGAAGTAAGGGGTAACGCTGAAGCTTTCTTT.

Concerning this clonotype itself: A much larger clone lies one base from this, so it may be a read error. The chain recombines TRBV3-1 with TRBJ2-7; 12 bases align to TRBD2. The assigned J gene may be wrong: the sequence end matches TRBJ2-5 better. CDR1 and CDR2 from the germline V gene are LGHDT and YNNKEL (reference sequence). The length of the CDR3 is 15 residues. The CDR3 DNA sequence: TGTGCCAGCAGCCAAGGACTAGCGGGGGCAGGGACCCAGTACTTC. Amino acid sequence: CASSQGLAGAGTQYF.

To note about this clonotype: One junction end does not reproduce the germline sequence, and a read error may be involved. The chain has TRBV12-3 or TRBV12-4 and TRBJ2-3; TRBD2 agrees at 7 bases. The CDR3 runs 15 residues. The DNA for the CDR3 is TGTGCCAGCAGTTGGGCTAGCGGATACACAGGTACGCAGTATTTT. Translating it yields CASSWASGYTGTQYF.

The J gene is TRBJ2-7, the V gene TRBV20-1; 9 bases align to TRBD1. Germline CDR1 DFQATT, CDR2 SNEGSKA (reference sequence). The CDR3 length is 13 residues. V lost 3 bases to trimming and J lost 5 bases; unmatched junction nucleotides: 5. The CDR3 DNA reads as TGCAGTGCTAGGGCACAGGGGGCCCACGAGCAGTACTTC. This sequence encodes CSARAQGAHEQYF.

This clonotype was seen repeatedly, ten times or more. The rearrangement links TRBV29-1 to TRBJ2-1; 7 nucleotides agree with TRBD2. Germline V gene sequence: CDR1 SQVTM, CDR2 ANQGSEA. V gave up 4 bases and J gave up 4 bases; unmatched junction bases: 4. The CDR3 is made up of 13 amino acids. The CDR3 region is CSVVARGYNEQFF. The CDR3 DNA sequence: TGCAGCGTTGTCGCGCGGGGGTACAATGAGCAGTTCTTC.

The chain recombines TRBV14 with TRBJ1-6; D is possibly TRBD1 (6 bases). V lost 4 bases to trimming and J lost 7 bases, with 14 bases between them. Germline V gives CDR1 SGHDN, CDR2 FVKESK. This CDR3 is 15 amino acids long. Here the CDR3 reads CASSPMGARNSPLHF. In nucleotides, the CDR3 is TGTGCCAGCAGCCCGATGGGGGCCAGAAATTCACCCCTCCACTTT.

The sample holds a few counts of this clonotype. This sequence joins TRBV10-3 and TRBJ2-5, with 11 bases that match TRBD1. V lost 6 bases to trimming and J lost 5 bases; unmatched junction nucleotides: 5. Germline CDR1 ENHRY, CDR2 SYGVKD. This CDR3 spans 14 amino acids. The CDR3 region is CAISGQGARETQYF. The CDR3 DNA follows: TGTGCCATCAGCGGACAGGGGGCGCGGGAGACCCAGTACTTC.

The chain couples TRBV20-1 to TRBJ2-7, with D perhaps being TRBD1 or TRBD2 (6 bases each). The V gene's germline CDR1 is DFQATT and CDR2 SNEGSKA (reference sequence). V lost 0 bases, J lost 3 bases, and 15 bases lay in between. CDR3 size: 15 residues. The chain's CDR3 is CSARDAGQSLYEQYF. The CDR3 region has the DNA TGCAGTGCTAGAGATGCGGGACAAAGCCTCTACGAGCAGTACTTC.

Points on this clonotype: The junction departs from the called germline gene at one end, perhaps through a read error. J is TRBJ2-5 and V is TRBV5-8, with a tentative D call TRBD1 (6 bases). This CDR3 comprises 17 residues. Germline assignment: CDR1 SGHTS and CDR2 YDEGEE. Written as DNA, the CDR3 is TGTGTCAGCAGCTTTTCCGTAATGGGGGCGAGGGGCAATGAGCAGTACTTC. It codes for CVSSFSVMGARGNEQYF.

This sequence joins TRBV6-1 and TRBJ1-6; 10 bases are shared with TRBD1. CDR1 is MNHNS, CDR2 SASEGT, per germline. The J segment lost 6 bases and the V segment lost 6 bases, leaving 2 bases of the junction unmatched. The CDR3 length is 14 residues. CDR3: CASRTGGSNSPLHF. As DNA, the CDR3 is TGTGCCAGCAGGACAGGGGGCTCTAATTCACCCCTCCACTTT.

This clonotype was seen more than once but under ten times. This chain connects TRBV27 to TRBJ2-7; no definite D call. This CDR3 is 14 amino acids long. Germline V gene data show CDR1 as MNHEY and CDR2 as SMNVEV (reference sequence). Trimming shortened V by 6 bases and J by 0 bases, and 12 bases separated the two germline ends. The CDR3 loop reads CASRAVFSSYEQYF. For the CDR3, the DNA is TGTGCCAGCAGGGCCGTATTTAGCTCCTACGAGCAGTACTTC.

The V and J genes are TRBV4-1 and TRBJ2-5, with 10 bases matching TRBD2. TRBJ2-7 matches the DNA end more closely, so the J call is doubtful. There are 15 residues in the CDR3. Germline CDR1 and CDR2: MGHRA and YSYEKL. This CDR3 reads CASSRVGLAGDEQYF. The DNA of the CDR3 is TGCGCCAGCAGCCGCGTTGGGCTAGCGGGGGACGAGCAGTACTTC.

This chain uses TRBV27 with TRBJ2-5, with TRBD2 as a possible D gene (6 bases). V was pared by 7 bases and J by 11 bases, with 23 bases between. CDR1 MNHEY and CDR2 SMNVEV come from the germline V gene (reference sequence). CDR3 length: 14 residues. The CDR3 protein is CASKRQRAHNEQYF. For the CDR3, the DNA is TGTGCCAGCAAGCGGCAGCGGGCCCACAATGAGCAGTACTTC.

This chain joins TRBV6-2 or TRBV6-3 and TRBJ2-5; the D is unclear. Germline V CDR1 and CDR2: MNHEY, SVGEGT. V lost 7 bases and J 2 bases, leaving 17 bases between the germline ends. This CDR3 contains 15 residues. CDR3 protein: CASTPWGSWQETQYF. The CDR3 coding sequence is TGTGCCAGCACCCCCTGGGGTAGCTGGCAAGAGACCCAGTACTTC.

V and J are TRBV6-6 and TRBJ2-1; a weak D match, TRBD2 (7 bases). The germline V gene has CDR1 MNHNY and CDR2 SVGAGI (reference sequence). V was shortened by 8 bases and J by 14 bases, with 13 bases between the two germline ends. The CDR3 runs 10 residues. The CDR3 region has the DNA TGTGCCAGCGGGGGGGCTAGCGAGTTCTTC. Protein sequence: CASGGASEFF.